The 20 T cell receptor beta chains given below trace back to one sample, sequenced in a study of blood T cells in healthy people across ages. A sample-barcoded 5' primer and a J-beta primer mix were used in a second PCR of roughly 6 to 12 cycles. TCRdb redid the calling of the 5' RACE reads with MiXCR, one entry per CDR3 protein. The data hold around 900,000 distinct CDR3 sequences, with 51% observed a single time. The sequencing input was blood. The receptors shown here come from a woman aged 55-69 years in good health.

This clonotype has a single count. CDR3 in DNA: TGCGCCAGCAGCCAAGAATCGGGACGGATCAATGAAAAACTGTTTTTT. Translated: CASSQESGRINEKLFF. V is TRBV4-1 and J is TRBJ1-4; D possibly corresponds to TRBD1 (5 bases). V lost 0 bases and J 5 bases, leaving 13 bases between the germline ends. CDR1 and CDR2 (germline): MGHRA, YSYEKL. This CDR3 region has 16 residues.

This CDR3 reads CASSKITVYSYEQYF. CDR3 nucleotides: TGCGCCAGCAGTAAAATAACCGTTTACTCCTACGAGCAGTACTTC. The chain employs TRBV10-2 and TRBJ2-7; no reliable D call. The CDR3 loop spans 15 amino acids. Germline V CDR1 and CDR2: WSHSY, SAAADI. V lost 5 bases and J 0 bases, leaving 14 bases between the germline ends.

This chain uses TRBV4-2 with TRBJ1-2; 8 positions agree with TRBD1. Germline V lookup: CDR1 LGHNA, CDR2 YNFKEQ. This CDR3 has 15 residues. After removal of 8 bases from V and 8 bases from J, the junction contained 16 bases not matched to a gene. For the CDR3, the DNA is TGTGCCAGCGACCAGCGCACCGGGACAGGTTTCGGCTACACCTTC. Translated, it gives CASDQRTGTGFGYTF.

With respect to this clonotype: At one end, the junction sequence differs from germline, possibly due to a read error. Here the CDR3 reads CASSYRTDRGRGNAEAFF. The CDR3 DNA follows: TGTGCCAGCAGTTACAGGACGGACAGGGGGCGAGGGAACGCTGAAGCTTTCTTT. This chain uses TRBV6-2 or TRBV6-3 with TRBJ1-1; the match to TRBD1 covers 11 bases. The germline V gene encodes CDR1 MNHEY and CDR2 SVGEGT. The CDR3 covers 18 residues.

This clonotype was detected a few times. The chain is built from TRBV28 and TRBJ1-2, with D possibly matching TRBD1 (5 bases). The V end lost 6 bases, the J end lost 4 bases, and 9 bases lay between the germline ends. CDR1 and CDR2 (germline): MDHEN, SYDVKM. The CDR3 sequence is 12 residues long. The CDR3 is CASRQEGYGYTF. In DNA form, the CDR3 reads TGTGCCAGCAGACAGGAGGGCTATGGCTACACCTTC.

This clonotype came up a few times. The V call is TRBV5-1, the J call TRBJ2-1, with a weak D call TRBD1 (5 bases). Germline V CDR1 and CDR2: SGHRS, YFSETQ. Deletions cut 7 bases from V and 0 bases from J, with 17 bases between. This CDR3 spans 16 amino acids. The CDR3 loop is CASCPGQGSSYNEQFF. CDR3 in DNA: TGCGCCAGCTGCCCCGGGCAGGGAAGCTCCTACAATGAGCAGTTCTTC.

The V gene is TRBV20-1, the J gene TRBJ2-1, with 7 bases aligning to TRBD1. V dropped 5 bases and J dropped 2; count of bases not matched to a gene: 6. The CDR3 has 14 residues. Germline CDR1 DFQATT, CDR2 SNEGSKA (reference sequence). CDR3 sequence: CSAEGALPYNEQFF. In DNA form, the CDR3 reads TGCAGTGCTGAGGGGGCCCTACCCTACAATGAGCAGTTCTTC.

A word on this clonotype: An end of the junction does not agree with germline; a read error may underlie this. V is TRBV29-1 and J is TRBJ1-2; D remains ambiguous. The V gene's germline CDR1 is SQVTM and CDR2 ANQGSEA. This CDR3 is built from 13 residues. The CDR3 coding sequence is TGCAGCGGTGAAAAGGGAACTGGTTATGGCTACACCTTC. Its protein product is CSGEKGTGYGYTF.

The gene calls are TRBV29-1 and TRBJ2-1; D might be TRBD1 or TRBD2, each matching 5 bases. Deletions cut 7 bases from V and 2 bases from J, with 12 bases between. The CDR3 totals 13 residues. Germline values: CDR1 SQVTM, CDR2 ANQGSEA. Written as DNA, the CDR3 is TGCAGCGGGTCCCGGGACGCCTACAATGAGCAGTTCTTC. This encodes CSGSRDAYNEQFF.

CDR3 DNA sequence: TGTGCCAGCAGGCCTCCTTGGGGCACTGAAGCTTTCTTT. The encoded protein is CASRPPWGTEAFF. The chain joins TRBV28 to TRBJ1-1, with unresolved D. The V gene's germline CDR1 is MDHEN and CDR2 SYDVKM. The CDR3 contains 13 residues. The V end lost 6 bases, the J end lost 4 bases, and 12 bases lay between the germline ends.

The CDR3 DNA reads as TGTGCCAGCAGCCTACAATTAACTAATGAAAAACTGTTTTTT. Its protein is CASSLQLTNEKLFF. V is TRBV7-2 and J is TRBJ1-4; D gene ambiguous. The germline V gene encodes CDR1 SGHTA and CDR2 FQGNSA. V was clipped by 5 bases and J by 1 base, with 8 bases between them. The CDR3 spans 14 residues.

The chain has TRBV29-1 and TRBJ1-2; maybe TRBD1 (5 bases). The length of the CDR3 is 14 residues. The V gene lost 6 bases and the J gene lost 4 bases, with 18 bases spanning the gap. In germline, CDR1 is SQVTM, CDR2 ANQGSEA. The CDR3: CSVPSGALGYGYTF. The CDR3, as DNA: TGCAGCGTCCCTTCCGGGGCCCTGGGCTATGGCTACACCTTC.

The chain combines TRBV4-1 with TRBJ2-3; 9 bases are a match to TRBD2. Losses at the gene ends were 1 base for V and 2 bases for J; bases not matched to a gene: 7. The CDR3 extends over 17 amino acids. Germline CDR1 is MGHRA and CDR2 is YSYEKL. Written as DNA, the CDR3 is TGCGCCAGCAGCCAAGGTTTAGCGGGAGTCCTCACAGATACGCAGTATTTT. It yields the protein CASSQGLAGVLTDTQYF.

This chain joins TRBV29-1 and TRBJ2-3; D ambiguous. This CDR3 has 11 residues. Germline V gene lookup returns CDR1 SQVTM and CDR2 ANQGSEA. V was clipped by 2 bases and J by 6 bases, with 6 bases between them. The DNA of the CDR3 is TGCAGCGTTGAATTGGGCGATACGCAGTATTTT. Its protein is CSVELGDTQYF.

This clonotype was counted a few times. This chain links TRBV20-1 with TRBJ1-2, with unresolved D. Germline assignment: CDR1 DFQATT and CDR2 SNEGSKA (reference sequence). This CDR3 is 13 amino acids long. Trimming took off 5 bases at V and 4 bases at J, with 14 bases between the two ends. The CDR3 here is CSAPGVHIYGYTF. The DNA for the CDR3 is TGCAGTGCTCCCGGGGTTCATATCTATGGCTACACCTTC.

In nucleotides, the CDR3 is TGCAGCGTTGCCCGACCCCTGGGACAGGGGGTCCCCTATAGCACAGATACGCAGTATTTT. This encodes CSVARPLGQGVPYSTDTQYF. This chain joins TRBV29-1 and TRBJ2-3, with 11 bases aligning to TRBD1. V dropped 4 bases and J dropped 0; count of bases not matched to a gene: 18. Per germline, CDR1 SQVTM and CDR2 ANQGSEA. There are 20 residues in the CDR3.

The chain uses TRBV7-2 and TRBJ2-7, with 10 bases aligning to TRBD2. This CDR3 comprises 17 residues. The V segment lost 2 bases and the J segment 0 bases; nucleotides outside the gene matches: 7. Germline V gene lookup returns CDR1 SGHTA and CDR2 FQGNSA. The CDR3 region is CASSLSSGRASSYEQYF. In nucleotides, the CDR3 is TGTGCCAGCAGCTTATCCAGCGGGAGGGCCAGCTCCTACGAGCAGTACTTC.

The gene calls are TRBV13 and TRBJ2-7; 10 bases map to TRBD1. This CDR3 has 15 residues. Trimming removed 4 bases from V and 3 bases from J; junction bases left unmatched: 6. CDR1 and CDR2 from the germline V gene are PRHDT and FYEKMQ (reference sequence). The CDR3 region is CASSSRDRGNYEQYF. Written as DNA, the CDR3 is TGTGCCAGCAGCTCAAGGGACAGGGGCAACTACGAGCAGTACTTC.

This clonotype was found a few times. CDR3: CASRLSGQTYGYTF. The CDR3 DNA sequence: TGTGCCAGCAGGCTATCCGGGCAGACCTATGGCTACACCTTC. This chain links TRBV6-1 with TRBJ1-2; D ambiguous. This CDR3 contains 14 residues. The germline V gene has CDR1 MNHNS and CDR2 SASEGT. V was trimmed by 6 bases and J by 4 bases, leaving 15 bases between them.

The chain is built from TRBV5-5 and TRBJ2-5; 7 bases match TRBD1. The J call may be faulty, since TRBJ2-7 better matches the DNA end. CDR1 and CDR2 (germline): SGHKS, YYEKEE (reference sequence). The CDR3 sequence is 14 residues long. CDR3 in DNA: TGTGCCAGCAACAGGGGCACCCCATCCTACGAGCAGTACTTC. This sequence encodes CASNRGTPSYEQYF.